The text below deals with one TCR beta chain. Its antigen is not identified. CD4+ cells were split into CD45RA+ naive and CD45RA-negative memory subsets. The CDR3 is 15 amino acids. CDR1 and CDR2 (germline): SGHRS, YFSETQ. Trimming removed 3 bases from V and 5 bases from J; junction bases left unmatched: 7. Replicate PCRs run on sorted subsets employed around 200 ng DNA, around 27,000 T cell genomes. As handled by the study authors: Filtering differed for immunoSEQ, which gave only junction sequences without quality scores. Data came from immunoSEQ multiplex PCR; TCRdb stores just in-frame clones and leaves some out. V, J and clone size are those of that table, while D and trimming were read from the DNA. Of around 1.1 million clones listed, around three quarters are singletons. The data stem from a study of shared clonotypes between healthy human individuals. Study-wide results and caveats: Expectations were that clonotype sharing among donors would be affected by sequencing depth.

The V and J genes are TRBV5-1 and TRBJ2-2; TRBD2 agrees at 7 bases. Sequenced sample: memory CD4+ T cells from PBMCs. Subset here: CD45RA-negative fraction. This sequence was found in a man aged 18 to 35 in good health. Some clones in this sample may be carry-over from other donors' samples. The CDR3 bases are TGCGCCAGCAGCTCGGCGGGAGATTATACCGGGGAGCTGTTTTTT. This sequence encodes CASSSAGDYTGELFF.